This entry concerns a single TCR beta chain. This sample is part of a study of blood T cell repertoires in COVID-19. Background on the study: Acute and convalescent COVID-19 samples came from the United States, Italy and Spain. Sample material is recorded as cDNA or gDNA derived from T cells, B-cell-depleted T cells, or PBMCs.

The germline V gene encodes CDR1 MNHEY and CDR2 SMNVEV (reference sequence). V trimming: 8 bases; J trimming: 0 bases; junction bases outside the gene matches: 10. The CDR3 spans 15 residues. The data were produced by immunoSEQ multiplex PCR, yet TCRdb's version contains in-frame clones alone and is incomplete. The sample includes roughly 290,000 clones, approximately 88% seen only once; the top ten take about 1.8%. Categorization into cohorts depended on clinical history that participants reported. Two negative PCRs, clearance, or symptom resolution had been documented for recovered Cohort 3 donors.

The chain uses TRBV27 and TRBJ2-7; 7 bases line up with TRBD1. The sequenced sample consisted of PBMCs or T cells enriched from blood (not recorded which). The clonotype comes from a middle-aged woman who had recovered from COVID-19. CDR3 nucleotide sequence: TGTGCCAGCTCTGCCTTTGCAGGGGGCTCCTACGAGCAGTACTTC. Residues: CASSAFAGGSYEQYF.